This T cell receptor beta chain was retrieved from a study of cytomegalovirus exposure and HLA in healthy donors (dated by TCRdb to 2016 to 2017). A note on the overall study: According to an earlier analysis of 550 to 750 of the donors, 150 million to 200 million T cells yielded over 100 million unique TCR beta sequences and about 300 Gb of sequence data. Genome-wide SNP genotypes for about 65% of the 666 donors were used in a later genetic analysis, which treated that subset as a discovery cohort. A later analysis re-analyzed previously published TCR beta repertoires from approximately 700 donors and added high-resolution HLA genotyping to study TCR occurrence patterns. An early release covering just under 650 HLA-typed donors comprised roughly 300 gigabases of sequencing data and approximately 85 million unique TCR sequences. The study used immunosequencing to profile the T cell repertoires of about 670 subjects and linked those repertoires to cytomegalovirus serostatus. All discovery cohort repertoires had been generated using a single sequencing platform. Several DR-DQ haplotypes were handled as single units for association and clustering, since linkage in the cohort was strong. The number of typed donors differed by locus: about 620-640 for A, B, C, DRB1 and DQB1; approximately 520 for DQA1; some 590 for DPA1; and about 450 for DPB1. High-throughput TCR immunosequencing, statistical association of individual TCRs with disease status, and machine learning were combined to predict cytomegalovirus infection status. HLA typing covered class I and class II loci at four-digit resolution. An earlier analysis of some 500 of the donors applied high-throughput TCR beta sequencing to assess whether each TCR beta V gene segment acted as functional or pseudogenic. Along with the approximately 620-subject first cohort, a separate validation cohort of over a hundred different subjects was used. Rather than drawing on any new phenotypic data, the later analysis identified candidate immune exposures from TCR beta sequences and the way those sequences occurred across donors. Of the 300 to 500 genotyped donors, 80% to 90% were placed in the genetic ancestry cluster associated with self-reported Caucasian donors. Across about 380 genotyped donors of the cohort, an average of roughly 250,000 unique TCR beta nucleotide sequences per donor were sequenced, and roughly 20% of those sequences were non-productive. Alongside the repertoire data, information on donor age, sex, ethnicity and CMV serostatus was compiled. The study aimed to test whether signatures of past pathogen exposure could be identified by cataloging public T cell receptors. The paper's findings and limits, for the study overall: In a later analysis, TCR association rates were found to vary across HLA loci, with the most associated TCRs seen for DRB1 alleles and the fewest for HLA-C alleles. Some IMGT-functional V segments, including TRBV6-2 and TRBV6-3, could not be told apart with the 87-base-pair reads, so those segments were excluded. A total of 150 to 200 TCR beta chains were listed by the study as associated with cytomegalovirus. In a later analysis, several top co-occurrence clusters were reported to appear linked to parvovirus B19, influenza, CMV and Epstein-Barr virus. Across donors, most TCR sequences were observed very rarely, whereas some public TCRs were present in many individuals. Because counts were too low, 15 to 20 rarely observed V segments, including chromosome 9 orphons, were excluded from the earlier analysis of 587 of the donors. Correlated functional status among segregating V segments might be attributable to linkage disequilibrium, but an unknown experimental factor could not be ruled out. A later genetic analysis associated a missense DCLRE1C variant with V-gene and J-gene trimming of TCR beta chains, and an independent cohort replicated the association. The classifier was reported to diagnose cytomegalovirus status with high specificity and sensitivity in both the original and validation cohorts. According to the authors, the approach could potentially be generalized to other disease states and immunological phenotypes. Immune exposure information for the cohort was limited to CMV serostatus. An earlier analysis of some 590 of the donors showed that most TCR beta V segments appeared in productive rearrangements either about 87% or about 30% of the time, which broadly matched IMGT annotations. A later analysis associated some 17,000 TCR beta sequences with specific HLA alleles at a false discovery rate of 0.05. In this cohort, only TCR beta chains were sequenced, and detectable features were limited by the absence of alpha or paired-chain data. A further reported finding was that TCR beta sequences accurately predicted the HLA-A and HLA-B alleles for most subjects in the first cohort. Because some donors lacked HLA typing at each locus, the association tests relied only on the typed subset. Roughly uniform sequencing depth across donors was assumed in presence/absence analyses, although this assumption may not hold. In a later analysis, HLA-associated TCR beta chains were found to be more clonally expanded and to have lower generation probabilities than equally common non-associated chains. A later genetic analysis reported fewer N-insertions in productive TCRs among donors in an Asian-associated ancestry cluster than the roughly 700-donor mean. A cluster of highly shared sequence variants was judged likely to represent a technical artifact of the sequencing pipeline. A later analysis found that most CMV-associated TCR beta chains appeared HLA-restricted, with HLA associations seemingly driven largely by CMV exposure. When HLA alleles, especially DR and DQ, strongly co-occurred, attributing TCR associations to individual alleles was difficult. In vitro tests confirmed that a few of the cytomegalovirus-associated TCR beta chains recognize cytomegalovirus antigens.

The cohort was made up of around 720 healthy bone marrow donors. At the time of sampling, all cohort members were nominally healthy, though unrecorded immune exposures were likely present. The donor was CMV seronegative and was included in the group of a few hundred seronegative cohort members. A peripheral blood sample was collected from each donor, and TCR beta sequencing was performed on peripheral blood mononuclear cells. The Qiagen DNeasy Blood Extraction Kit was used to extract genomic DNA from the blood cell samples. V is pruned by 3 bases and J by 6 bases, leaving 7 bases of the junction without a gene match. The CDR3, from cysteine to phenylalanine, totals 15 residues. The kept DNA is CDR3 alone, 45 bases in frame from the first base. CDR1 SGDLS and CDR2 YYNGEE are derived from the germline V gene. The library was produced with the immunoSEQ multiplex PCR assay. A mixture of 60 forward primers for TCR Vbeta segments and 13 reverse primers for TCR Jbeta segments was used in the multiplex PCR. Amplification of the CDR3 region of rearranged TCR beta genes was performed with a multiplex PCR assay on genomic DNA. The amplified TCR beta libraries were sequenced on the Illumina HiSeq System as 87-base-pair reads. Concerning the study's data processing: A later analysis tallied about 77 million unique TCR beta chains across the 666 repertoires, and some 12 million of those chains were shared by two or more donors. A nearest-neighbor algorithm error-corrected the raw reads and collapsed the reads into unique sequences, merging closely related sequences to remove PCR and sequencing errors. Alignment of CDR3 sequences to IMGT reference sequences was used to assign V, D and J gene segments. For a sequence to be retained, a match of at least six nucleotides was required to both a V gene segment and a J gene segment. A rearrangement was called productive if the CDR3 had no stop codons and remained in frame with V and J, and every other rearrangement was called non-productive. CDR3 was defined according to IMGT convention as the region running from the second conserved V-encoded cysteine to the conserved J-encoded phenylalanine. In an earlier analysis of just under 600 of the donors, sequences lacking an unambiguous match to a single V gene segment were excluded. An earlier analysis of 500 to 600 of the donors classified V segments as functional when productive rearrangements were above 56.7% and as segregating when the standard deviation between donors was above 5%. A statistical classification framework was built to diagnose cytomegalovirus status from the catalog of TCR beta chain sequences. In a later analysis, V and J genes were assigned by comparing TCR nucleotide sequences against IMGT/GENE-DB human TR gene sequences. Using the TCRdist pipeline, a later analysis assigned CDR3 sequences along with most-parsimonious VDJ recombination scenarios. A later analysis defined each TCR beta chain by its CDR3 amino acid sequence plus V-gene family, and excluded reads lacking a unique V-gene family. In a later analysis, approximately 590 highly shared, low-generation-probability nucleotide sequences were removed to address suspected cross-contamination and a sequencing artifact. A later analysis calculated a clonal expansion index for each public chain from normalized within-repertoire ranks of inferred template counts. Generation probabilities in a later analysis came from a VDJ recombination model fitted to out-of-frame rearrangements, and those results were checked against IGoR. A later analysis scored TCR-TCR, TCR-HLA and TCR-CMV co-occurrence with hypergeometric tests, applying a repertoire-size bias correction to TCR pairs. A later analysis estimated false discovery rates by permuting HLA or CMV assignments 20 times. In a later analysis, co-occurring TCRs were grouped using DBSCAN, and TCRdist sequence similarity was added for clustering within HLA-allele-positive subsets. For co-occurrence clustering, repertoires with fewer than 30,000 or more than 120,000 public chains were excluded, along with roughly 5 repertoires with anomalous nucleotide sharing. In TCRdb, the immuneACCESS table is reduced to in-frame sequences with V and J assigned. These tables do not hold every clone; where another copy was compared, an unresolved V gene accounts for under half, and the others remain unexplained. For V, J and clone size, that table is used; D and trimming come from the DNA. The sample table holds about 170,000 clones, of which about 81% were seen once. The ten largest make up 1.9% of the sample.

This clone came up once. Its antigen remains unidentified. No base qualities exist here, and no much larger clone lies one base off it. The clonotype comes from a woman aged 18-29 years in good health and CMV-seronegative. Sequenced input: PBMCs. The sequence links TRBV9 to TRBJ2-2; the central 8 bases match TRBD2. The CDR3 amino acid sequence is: CASSGLAGGPGELFF. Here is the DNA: TGTGCCAGCAGCGGTCTGGCGGGAGGCCCCGGGGAGCTGTTTTTT.